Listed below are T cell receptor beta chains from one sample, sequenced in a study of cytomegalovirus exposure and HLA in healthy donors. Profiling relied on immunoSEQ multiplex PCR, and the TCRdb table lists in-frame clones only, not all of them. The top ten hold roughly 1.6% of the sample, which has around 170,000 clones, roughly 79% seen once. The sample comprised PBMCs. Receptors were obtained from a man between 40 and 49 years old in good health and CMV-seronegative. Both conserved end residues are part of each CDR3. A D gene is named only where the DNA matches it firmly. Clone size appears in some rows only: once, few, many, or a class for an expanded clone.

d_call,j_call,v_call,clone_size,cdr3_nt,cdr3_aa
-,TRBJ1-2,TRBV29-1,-,TGCAGCGTTTCGAGGGATGGCTACACCTTC,CSVSRDGYTF
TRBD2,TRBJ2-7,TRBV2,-,TGTGCCAGCAGTGAACTTAGGCCTAGCGGGAGTATTAGGAGCTCCTACGAGCAGTACTTC,CASSELRPSGSIRSSYEQYF
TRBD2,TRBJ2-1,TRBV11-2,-,TGTGCCAGCAGCCTACGGGGGAGGGCTCACAATGAGCAGTTCTTC,CASSLRGRAHNEQFF
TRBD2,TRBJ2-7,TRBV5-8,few,TGTGCCAGCAGCCAAGGGGCTAGCGGGGGCATCCACGAGCAGTACTTC,CASSQGASGGIHEQYF
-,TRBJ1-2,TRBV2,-,TGTGCCAGCAGTGTGAGAGGGATCAATGGCTACACCTTC,CASSVRGINGYTF
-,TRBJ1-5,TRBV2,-,TGTGCCAGCACGGAAGGGGGAACTCAGCCCCAGCATTTT,CASTEGGTQPQHF
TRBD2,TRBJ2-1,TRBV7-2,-,TGTGCCAGCAGCTTAGGGACTAGCGTTCGCGAGCAGTTCTTC,CASSLGTSVREQFF
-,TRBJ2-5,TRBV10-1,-,TGCGCCAGCAGTGAGTCGACTCTGTCCGGAAAGCAGTACTTC,CASSESTLSGKQYF
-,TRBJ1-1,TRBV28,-,TGTGCCAGCAGTTTGGGGCTCAGGGAAGCTTTCTTT,CASSLGLREAFF
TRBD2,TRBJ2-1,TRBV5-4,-,TGTGCCAGCAGCAAGACTAGCGGGGCACACAGTGAGCAGTTCTTC,CASSKTSGAHSEQFF
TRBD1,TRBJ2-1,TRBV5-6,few,TGTGCCAGCAGCTCGATAGGACAGGGGCGAAATGAGCAGTTCTTC,CASSSIGQGRNEQFF
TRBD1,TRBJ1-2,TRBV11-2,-,TGTGCCAGCAGCTCTCAACCCCCCGACAGGGGCGCTAACTATGGCTACACCTTC,CASSSQPPDRGANYGYTF
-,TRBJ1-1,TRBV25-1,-,TGTGCCAGCAGTGTAGACACTGAAGCTTTCTTT,CASSVDTEAFF
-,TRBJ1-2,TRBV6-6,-,TGTGCCAGCAGGGACCTAGGGGATGGCTACACCTTC,CASRDLGDGYTF
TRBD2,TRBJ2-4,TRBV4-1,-,TGCGCCAGCAGCCACCTCAGGGAGGGAAAAGGCAAAAACATTCAGTACTTC,CASSHLREGKGKNIQYF
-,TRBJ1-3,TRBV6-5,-,TGTGCCAGCAGCCTCTCAGGGGCCCCAAACACCATATATTTT,CASSLSGAPNTIYF
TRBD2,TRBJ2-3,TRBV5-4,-,TGTGCCAGCAGCCCGGGGGGAGGGCAGCGGGGTCCCATAGATACGCAGTATTTT,CASSPGGGQRGPIDTQYF
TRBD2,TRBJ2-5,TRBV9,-,TGTGCCAGCAGCTCCGGACTAGCTCCCCAAGAGACCCAGTACTTC,CASSSGLAPQETQYF
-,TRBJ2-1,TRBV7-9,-,TGTGCCAGCAGCTTAGAACTAGCTGGCTACAATGAGCAGTTCTTC,CASSLELAGYNEQFF
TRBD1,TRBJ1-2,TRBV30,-,TGTGCCTGGACCGACAGGGGGGTGGATGGCTACACCTTC,CAWTDRGVDGYTF
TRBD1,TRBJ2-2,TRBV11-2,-,TGTGCCAGCAGTTCAATTTACAGGGGCACCGGGGAGCTGTTTTTT,CASSSIYRGTGELFF
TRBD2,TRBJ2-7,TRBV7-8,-,TGTGCCAGCAGCTTAATCGTAGCGGGAGGTTACGAGCAGTACTTC,CASSLIVAGGYEQYF
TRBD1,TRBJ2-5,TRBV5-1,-,TGCGCCAGCATCTCTGGACAGGGGACGCAAGAGACCCAGTACTTC,CASISGQGTQETQYF
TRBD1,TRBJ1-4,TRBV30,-,TGTGCCTGGAGCGACAGGGGGGCGTTTACAACTAATGAAAAACTGTTTTTT,CAWSDRGAFTTNEKLFF
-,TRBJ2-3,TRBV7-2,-,TGTGCCAGCAGCTCCAGGGCCGCCACAGATACGCAGTATTTT,CASSSRAATDTQYF
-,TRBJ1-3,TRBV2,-,TGTGCCACTACGCTGGGGGGATCTGGAAACACCATATATTTT,CATTLGGSGNTIYF
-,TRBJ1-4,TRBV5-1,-,TGCGCCAGCAGTCGGAGGGCCTATAATGAAAAACTGTTTTTT,CASSRRAYNEKLFF
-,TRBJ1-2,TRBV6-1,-,TGTGCCAGCGGTCGTAGTCCTAACTATGGCTACACCTTC,CASGRSPNYGYTF
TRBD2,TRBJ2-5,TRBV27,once,TGTGCCAGCAGTTTATCGAGGACTAGCGGCTGGGTAGAGACCCAGTACTTC,CASSLSRTSGWVETQYF
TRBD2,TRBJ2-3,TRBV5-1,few,TGCGCCAGCAGCCTCACCTGGACTAGCGGGCAGGATACGCAGTATTTT,CASSLTWTSGQDTQYF
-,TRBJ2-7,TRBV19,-,TGTGCCAGTAGTATGACATCGAGTAAGTTAATATACGAGCAGTACTTC,CASSMTSSKLIYEQYF
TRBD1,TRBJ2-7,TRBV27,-,TGTGCCAGCAGTACGGGGGACAGGGGAGCATCCTACGAGCAGTACTTC,CASSTGDRGASYEQYF
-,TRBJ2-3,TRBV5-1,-,TGCGCCAGCAAATTTGGGCTGGGCGTAGCAGATACGCAGTATTTT,CASKFGLGVADTQYF
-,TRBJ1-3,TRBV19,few,TGTGCCAGTGCCTCTAGACGGTTCTCTGGAAACACCATATATTTT,CASASRRFSGNTIYF
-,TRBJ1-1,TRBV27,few,TGTGCCAGCAGTTTAGGGCGGGGAGGGAACACTGAAGCTTTCTTT,CASSLGRGGNTEAFF
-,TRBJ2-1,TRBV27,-,TGTGCCAGCAGTTTAACTAGCTCACCCTCTTCCTACAATGAGCAGTTCTTC,CASSLTSSPSSYNEQFF
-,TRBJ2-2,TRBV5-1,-,TGCGCCAGCAGCGAAGGACAGTTCACCGGGGAGCTGTTTTTT,CASSEGQFTGELFF
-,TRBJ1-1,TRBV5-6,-,TGTGCCAGCAGCTTGGCCCCGGGGGTAAACACTGAAGCTTTCTTT,CASSLAPGVNTEAFF
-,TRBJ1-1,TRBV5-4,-,TGTGCCAGCAGCTTGGACAGCGAAGCTTTCTTT,CASSLDSEAFF
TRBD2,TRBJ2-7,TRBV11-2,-,TGTGCCAGCAGCGATTCTGAGGGACTAGCGGGAGGGCGATCTTACGAGCAGTACTTC,CASSDSEGLAGGRSYEQYF